The 17 T cell receptor beta chains presented below share a single source sample, sequenced in a study of cytomegalovirus exposure and HLA in healthy donors. This PCR relied on a set of 60 Vbeta primers and 13 Jbeta primers. Assay used: immunoSEQ multiplex PCR; TCRdb lists only in-frame clones, some missing. This sample yields under 150,000 clones, of which about 77% are seen a single time; 1.3% to 1.5% belongs to the top ten. Sequencing was carried out using PBMCs. Every receptor here comes from a woman in her thirties or forties in good health and CMV-seronegative.

The rearrangement uses TRBV2 and TRBJ1-1, with a weak D call TRBD1 (6 bases). The germline CDR1 and CDR2 sequences are SNHLY and FYNNEI. The CDR3 loop spans 15 amino acids. With 5 bases removed from V and 1 base from J, the gap between germline ends came to 14 bases. CDR3 residues: CASSSHRVGNTEAFF. CDR3 nucleotide sequence: TGTGCCAGCAGTAGCCACAGGGTGGGGAACACTGAAGCTTTCTTT.

This clone was seen a few times. The chain recombines TRBV10-1 with TRBJ1-1; D gene ambiguous. The CDR3 spans 15 residues. Trimming removed 2 bases at V and 4 bases at J, with 14 bases between. Per the germline V gene, CDR1 is WNHNN and CDR2 is SYGVQD (reference sequence). The CDR3 nucleotides read TGCGCCAGCAGTGAGAGCGGGAGGTCGAGCACTGAAGCTTTCTTT. Its translation: CASSESGRSSTEAFF.

The genes are TRBV7-9 and TRBJ1-2; D is possibly TRBD1 (6 bases). The CDR3 sequence is 14 residues long. Trimming left V 3 bases short and J 4 bases short, with 12 bases between. The germline V gene has CDR1 SEHNR and CDR2 FQNEAQ (reference sequence). CDR3 in amino acids: CASSFWTATYGYTF. The DNA of the CDR3 is TGTGCCAGCAGCTTCTGGACAGCCACCTATGGCTACACCTTC.

In DNA form, the CDR3 reads TGTGCCAGCAGCGTAGACCCTACCCGAGCTTTCTTT. It translates to CASSVDPTRAFF. The chain carries TRBV9 and TRBJ1-1; no clear D gene. The length of the CDR3 is 12 residues. Between the trimmed V and J ends, which lost 0 bases and 10 bases, there was a span of 10 bases. Germline V gene sequence: CDR1 SGDLS, CDR2 YYNGEE.

Note on this clone: This may come from a read error, since a much larger clone is one base off. V usage is TRBV9 and J usage is TRBJ1-1, with TRBD1 as a possible D gene (5 bases). Germline CDR1 is SGDLS and CDR2 is YYNGEE. The germline V and J ends were trimmed by 4 bases and 1 base, with 8 bases remaining between them. The CDR3 contains 13 residues. Here the CDR3 reads CASSPTGNTEAFF. CDR3 bases: TGTGCCAGCAGCCCTACAGGGAACACTGAAGCTTTCTTT.

This rearrangement joins TRBV5-6 to TRBJ1-1; D gene ambiguous. Germline assignment: CDR1 SGHDT and CDR2 YYEEEE. V lost 4 bases, J lost 6 bases, and 7 bases lay in between. The CDR3 consists of 11 residues. CDR3 amino acids: CASSVTAEAFF. The CDR3 DNA reads as TGTGCCAGCAGCGTTACGGCTGAAGCTTTCTTT.

The rearrangement joins TRBV29-1 to TRBJ1-1; 10 positions agree with TRBD1. J lost 6 bases, V lost 6 bases, and 7 bases had no gene match. Looked up from germline, CDR1 is SQVTM and CDR2 is ANQGSEA. The CDR3 loop spans 13 amino acids. Here the CDR3 DNA reads TGCAGCGTCGGGGACAGGGGAGGGGCTGAAGCTTTCTTT. Translated, it gives CSVGDRGGAEAFF.

This sequence joins TRBV15 and TRBJ2-3, with 13 bases fitting TRBD2. CDR3 length: 18 amino acids. V was pared by 6 bases and J by 6 bases, with 15 bases of the junction left unmatched. CDR1 is LNHNV, CDR2 YYDKDF, per germline (reference sequence). The CDR3 is CATRGLPLAGGPWDTQYF. CDR3 sequence (DNA): TGTGCCACCAGAGGCCTACCACTAGCGGGGGGGCCTTGGGATACGCAGTATTTT.

The CDR3 bases are TGTGCCAGTAACCAATATGGGGGCAATAGTCATTACACTGAAGCTTTCTTT. Translated: CASNQYGGNSHYTEAFF. The chain is built from TRBV19 and TRBJ1-1, with a weak D call TRBD1 (6 bases). The germline gives CDR1 LNHDA, CDR2 SQIVND (reference sequence). The CDR3 is 17 residues long. V shed 7 bases and J shed 3 bases, with 24 bases lying between them.

The V gene is TRBV7-8, the J gene TRBJ2-5, with 7 positions matching TRBD1. This CDR3 region has 14 residues. J was trimmed by 2 bases and V by 3 bases; bases with no gene match: 3. Germline CDR1 SGHVS, CDR2 FQNEAQ. DNA for the CDR3: TGTGCCAGCAGCTTCCCGGGACAGCAAGAGACCCAGTACTTC. This encodes CASSFPGQQETQYF.

In this sample, this clone turned up a few times. V is TRBV10-3 and J is TRBJ1-1; 8 nucleotides align to TRBD1. V trimming: 2 bases; J trimming: 10 bases; junction bases outside the gene matches: 0. Germline CDR1 and CDR2: ENHRY and SYGVKD. The length of the CDR3 is 11 residues. CDR3 nucleotide sequence: TGTGCCATCAGTGAGGGGACAGGAGCTTTCTTT. This gives the protein CAISEGTGAFF.

The chain couples TRBV5-6 to TRBJ2-5, with 8 nucleotides matching TRBD2. The CDR3 covers 17 residues. V gave up 1 base and J gave up 0 bases; unmatched junction bases: 8. Germline CDR1 SGHDT, CDR2 YYEEEE. Written as DNA, the CDR3 is TGTGCCAGCAGCTTGTTCAAAACTAGCGGATACCAAGAGACCCAGTACTTC. Translation gives CASSLFKTSGYQETQYF. The complete variable domain, with remaining parts taken from reference TRBV5-6 and TRBJ2-5, reads DAGVTQSPTHLIKTRGQQVTLRCSPKSGHDTVSWYQQALGQGPQFIFQYYEEEERQRGNFPDRFSGHQFPNYSSELNVNALLLGDSALYLCASSLFKTSGYQETQYFGPGTRLLVL.

In its sample, this clone was seen a few times. The rearrangement joins TRBV5-1 to TRBJ2-3; 10 bases match TRBD2. Unmatched junction bases numbered 9, after V lost 2 bases and J lost 3 bases. CDR1 is SGHRS and CDR2 is YFSETQ in the germline V gene. This CDR3 comprises 17 residues. CDR3 in DNA: TGCGCCAGCAGCTTACTAACTAGCGGGGCGTCAACAGATACGCAGTATTTT. It specifies CASSLLTSGASTDTQYF.

The rearrangement joins TRBV5-1 to TRBJ2-7; 8 nucleotides agree with TRBD1. The ends lost 2 bases at V and 6 bases at J; junction bases unmatched: 7. CDR1 and CDR2 (germline): SGHRS, YFSETQ. CDR3 length equals 14 residues. CDR3 in DNA: TGCGCCAGCAGCTTCCAGGGGGCAATATCCGAGCAGTACTTC. Its protein is CASSFQGAISEQYF.

The chain recombines TRBV9 with TRBJ1-1; D not resolved. The CDR3 consists of 12 residues. From germline, CDR1 is SGDLS and CDR2 YYNGEE. The V end lost 5 bases, the J end lost 6 bases, and 11 bases lay between the germline ends. CDR3 in amino acids: CASSSLASEAFF. The DNA for the CDR3 is TGTGCCAGCAGTTCCCTGGCTTCTGAAGCTTTCTTT.

This sequence joins TRBV6-5 and TRBJ2-5, with 8 nucleotides matching TRBD1. The ends lost 2 bases at V and 3 bases at J; junction bases unmatched: 2. Germline V lookup: CDR1 MNHEY, CDR2 SVGAGI. CDR3 length equals 14 residues. In nucleotides, the CDR3 is TGTGCCAGCAGTTACCCGGGACAGGAAGAGACCCAGTACTTC. Translated, it gives CASSYPGQEETQYF.

J is TRBJ1-4 and V is TRBV6-5; D unresolved. The CDR3 contains 12 residues. Trimming took off 7 bases at V and 4 bases at J, with 7 bases between the two ends. Per germline, CDR1 MNHEY and CDR2 SVGAGI. The CDR3 nucleotides read TGTGCCAGCAAAGAGAGTAATGAAAAACTGTTTTTT. Translation gives CASKESNEKLFF.